Reported below is one T cell receptor (beta chain). Its antigen is as yet unknown. The sample carries other DNA sequences with the same CDR3. Naive CD8 populations comprised CD45RO-negative cells positively selected for CCR7, excluding terminally differentiated effector memory CD45RA+ cells. The germline V gene has CDR1 LNHDA and CDR2 SQIVND (reference sequence). This CDR3 is built from 14 residues. J lost 2 bases, V lost 5 bases, and 5 bases had no gene match. The data were taken from a study of shared clonotypes between healthy human individuals. Study-wide results and caveats: Clonotypes shared by all four sorted-subset donors had higher generation probabilities than non-shared clonotypes.

The method was immunoSEQ multiplex PCR; TCRdb's version includes in-frame clones alone and lacks a portion of them. The data show approximately 720,000 clones, under 95% seen once. Material for sequencing was naive CD8+ T cells sorted from blood. The chain recombines TRBV19 with TRBJ2-7, with 8 positions matching TRBD1. This receptor was obtained from a man aged 25-45 years in good health. CDR3 amino acids: CASSPGTGAYEQYF. The CDR3 DNA sequence: TGTGCCAGTAGTCCGGGGACAGGCGCCTACGAGCAGTACTTC.